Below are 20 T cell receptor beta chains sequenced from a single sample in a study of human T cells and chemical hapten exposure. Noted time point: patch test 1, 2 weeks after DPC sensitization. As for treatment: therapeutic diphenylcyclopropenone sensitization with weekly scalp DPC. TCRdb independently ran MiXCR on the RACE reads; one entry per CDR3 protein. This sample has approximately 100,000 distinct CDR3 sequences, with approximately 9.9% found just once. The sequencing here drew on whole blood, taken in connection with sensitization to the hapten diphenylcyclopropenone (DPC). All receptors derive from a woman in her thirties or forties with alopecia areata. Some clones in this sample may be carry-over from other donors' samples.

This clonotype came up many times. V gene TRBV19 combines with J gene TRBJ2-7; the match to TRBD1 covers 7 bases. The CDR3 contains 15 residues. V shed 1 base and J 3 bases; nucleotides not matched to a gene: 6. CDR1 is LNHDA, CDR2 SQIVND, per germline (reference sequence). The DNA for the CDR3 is TGTGCCAGTAGTATAGCTGGGACAGTGATCTACGAGCAGTACTTC. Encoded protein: CASSIAGTVIYEQYF. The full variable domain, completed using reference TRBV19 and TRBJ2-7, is DGGITQSPKYLFRKEGQNVTLSCEQNLNHDAMYWYRQDPGQGLRLIYYSQIVNDFQKGDIAEGYSVSREKKESFPLTVTSAQKNPTAFYLCASSIAGTVIYEQYFGPGTRLTVT.

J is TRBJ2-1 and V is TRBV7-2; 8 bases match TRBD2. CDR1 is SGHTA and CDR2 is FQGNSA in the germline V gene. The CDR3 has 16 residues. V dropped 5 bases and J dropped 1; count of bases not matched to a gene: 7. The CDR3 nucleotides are TGTGCCAGCAGCCCAGGAGCGGGGGTATCCTACAATGAGCAGTTCTTC. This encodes CASSPGAGVSYNEQFF.

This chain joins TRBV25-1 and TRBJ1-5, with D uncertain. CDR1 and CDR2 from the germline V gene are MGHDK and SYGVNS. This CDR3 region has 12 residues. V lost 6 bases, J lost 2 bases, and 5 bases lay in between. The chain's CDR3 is CASSQGNQPQHF. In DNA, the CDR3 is TGTGCCAGCAGCCAGGGCAATCAGCCCCAGCATTTT.

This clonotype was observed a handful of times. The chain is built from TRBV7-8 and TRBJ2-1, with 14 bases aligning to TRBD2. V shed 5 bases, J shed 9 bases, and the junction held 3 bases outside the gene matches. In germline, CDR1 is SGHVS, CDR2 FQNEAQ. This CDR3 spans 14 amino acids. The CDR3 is CASSKGTSGSEQFF. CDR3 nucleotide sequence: TGTGCCAGCAGCAAAGGGACTAGCGGGAGTGAGCAGTTCTTC.

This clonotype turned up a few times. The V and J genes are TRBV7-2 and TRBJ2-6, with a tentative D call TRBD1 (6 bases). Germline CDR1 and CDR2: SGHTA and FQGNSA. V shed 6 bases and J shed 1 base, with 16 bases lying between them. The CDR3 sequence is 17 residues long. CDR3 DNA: TGTGCCAGCAGTTCACAGGGTATCCGTTCTGGGGCCAACGTCCTGACTTTC. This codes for CASSSQGIRSGANVLTF.

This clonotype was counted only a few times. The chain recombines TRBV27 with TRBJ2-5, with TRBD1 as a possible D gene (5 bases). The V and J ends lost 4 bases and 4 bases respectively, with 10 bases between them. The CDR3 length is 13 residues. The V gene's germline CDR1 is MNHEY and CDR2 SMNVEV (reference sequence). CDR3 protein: CASSSQRGETQYF. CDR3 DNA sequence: TGTGCCAGCAGTTCGCAAAGGGGAGAGACCCAGTACTTC.

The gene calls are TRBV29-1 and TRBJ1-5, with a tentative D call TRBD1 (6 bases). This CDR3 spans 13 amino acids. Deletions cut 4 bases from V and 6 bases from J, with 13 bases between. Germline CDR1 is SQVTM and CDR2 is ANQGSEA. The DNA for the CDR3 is TGCAGCGTTGGCGGTACAGGGAGTCAGCCCCAGCATTTT. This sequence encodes CSVGGTGSQPQHF.

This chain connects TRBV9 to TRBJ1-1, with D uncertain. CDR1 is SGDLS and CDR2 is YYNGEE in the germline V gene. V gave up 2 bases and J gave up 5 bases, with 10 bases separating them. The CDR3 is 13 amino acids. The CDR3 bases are TGTGCCAGCAGCGTCGACTGGTGGACTGAAGCTTTCTTT. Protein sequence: CASSVDWWTEAFF.

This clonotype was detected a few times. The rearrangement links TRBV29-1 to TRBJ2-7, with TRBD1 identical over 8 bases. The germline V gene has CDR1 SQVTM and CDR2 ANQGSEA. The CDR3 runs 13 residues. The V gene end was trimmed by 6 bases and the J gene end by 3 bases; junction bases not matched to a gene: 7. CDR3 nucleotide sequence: TGCAGCGTCGCCGGGACAGGACACTACGAGCAGTACTTC. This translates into CSVAGTGHYEQYF.

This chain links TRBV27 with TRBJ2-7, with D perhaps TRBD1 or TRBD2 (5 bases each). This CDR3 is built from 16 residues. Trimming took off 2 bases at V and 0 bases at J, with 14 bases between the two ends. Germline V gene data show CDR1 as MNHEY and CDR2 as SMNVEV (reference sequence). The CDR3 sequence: CASSLRGSRASYEQYF. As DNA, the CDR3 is TGTGCCAGCAGTTTACGGGGCAGTAGAGCCTCCTACGAGCAGTACTTC.

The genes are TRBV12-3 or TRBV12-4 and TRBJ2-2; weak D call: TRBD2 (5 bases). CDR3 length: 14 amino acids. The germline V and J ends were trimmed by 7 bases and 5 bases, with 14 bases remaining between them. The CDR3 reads CASTKERGTGELFF. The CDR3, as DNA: TGTGCCAGCACTAAGGAGCGAGGGACCGGGGAGCTGTTTTTT.

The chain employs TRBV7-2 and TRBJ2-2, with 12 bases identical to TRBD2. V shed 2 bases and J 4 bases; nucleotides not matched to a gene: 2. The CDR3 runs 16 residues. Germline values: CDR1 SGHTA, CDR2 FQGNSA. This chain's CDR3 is CASSLPSGRVTGELFF. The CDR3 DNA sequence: TGTGCCAGCAGCTTACCTAGCGGGAGGGTCACCGGGGAGCTGTTTTTT.

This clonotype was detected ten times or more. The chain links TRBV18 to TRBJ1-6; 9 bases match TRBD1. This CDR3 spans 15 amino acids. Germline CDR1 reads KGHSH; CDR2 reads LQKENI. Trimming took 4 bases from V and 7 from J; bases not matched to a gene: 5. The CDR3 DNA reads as TGTGCCAGCTCACTCGACAGGGGGGGAAATTCACCCCTCCACTTT. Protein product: CASSLDRGGNSPLHF.

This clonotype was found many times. Written as DNA, the CDR3 is TGTGCCAGCAGCGGATCCCCCCCCTCCTACGAGCAGTACTTC. This encodes CASSGSPPSYEQYF. The V call is TRBV7-9, the J call TRBJ2-7; D is uncertain. Per the germline V gene, CDR1 is SEHNR and CDR2 is FQNEAQ (reference sequence). Trimming left V 5 bases short and J 0 bases short, with 11 bases between. The CDR3 consists of 14 residues.

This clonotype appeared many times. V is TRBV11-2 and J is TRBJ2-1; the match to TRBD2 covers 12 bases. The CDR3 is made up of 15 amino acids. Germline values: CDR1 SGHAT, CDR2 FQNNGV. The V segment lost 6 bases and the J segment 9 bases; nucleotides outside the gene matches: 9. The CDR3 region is CASRPTSGRWSEQFF. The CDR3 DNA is TGTGCCAGCAGGCCTACTAGCGGGAGGTGGTCTGAGCAGTTCTTC.

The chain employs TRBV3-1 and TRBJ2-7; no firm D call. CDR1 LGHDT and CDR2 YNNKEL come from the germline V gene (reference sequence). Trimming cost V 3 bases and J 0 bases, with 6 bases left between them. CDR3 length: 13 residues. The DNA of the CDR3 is TGTGCCAGCAGCCACACGGTCTCCTACGAGCAGTACTTC. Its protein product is CASSHTVSYEQYF.

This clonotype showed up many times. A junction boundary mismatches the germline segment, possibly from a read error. The CDR3 loop reads CASSSNTGELFF. The CDR3 coding sequence is TGTGCTAGCAGCTCCAACACCGGGGAGCTGTTTTTT. The chain carries TRBV7-7 and TRBJ2-2; D is uncertain. The CDR3 contains 12 residues. Germline V gene data show CDR1 as SSHAT and CDR2 as FNYEAQ (reference sequence).

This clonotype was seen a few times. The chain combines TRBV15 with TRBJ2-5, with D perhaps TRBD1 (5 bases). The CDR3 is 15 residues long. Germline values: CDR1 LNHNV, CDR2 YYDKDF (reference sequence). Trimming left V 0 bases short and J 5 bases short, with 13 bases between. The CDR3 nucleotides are TGTGCCACCAGCAGAGATGTCCTGCCAGGGGAGACCCAGTACTTC. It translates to CATSRDVLPGETQYF.

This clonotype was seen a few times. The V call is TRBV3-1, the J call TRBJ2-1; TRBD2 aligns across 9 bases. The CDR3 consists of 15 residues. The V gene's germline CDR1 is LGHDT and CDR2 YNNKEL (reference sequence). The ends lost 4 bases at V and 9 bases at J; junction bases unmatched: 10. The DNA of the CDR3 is TGTGCCAGCAGCCCGGGACTAGCTGGCCCCATTGAGCAGTTCTTC. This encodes CASSPGLAGPIEQFF.

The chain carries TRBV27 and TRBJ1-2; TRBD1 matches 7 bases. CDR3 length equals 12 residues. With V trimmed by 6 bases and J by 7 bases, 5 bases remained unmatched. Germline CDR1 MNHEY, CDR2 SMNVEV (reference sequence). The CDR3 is CASSLPGGGYTF. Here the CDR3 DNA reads TGTGCCAGCAGCCTTCCAGGGGGTGGCTACACCTTC.